The 31 T cell receptor beta chains below come from one sample, sequenced in a study of shared clonotypes between healthy human individuals. The protocol was immunoSEQ multiplex PCR, while the TCRdb copy is restricted to in-frame clones and leaves out a portion. Of around 580,000 clones listed, roughly 98% were seen once; the top ten hold more than 0.3%. Only CD45RO-negative cells positively selected for CCR7 counted as naive CD8 cells, so terminally differentiated effector memory CD45RA+ cells were excluded. The source material was naive CD8+ T cells sorted from blood. The receptors originated from a man aged 25 to 40 in good health.

Details on this clone: One end of the junction does not line up with germline, which may come from a read error. This chain uses TRBV9 with TRBJ2-1; D ambiguous. The CDR3 is 15 amino acids. Germline loops: CDR1 SGDLS, CDR2 YYNGEE. The CDR3 here is CASSVEAVSYNERFF. The DNA of the CDR3 is TGTGCCAGCAGCGTAGAGGCTGTTTCCTACAATGAGCGGTTCTTC.

This clone was counted once. The genes are TRBV28 and TRBJ2-7; 8 nucleotides match TRBD2. The CDR3 length is 14 residues. CDR1 is MDHEN and CDR2 is SYDVKM in the germline V gene. V lost 2 bases to trimming and J lost 6 bases; unmatched junction nucleotides: 6. The CDR3 DNA follows: TGTGCCAGCAGTTTAACCGGGACTAGGTCCGAGCAGTACTTC. It translates to CASSLTGTRSEQYF.

The V call is TRBV28, the J call TRBJ2-7; TRBD2 matches at 12 bases. V was clipped by 4 bases and J by 7 bases; unmatched bases: 11. This CDR3 is built from 16 residues. Germline V lookup: CDR1 MDHEN, CDR2 SYDVKM. In DNA form, the CDR3 reads TGTGCCAGCAGTTCCTTGACTAGCGGGAGTTTTACGGAGCAGTACTTC. Translation gives CASSSLTSGSFTEQYF.

This chain links TRBV13 with TRBJ2-5, with D hard to call. The ends were cut back, 3 bases at V and 7 bases at J, with 6 bases in the middle. Germline V CDR1 and CDR2: PRHDT, FYEKMQ (reference sequence). CDR3 length: 11 residues. The DNA of the CDR3 is TGTGCCAGCAGCTTGGACGTGACCCAGTACTTC. It encodes CASSLDVTQYF. The full variable domain, in which reference TRBV13 and TRBJ2-5 provide the parts outside the CDR3, is AAGVIQSPRHLIKEKRETATLKCYPIPRHDTVYWYQQGPGQDPQFLISFYEKMQSDKGSIPDRFSAQQFSDYHSELNMSSLELGDSALYFCASSLDVTQYFGPGTRLLVL.

As DNA, the CDR3 is TGTGCCAGCAGACCATTTAGCGGGAGTAATGAGCAGTTCTTC. This translates into CASRPFSGSNEQFF. The V gene is TRBV27, the J gene TRBJ2-1, with 9 bases fitting TRBD2. Trimming took 6 bases from V and 7 from J; bases not matched to a gene: 7. Germline loops: CDR1 MNHEY, CDR2 SMNVEV (reference sequence). The CDR3 covers 14 residues.

The chain couples TRBV7-3 to TRBJ1-2; D perhaps matches TRBD1 (5 bases). Per the germline V gene, CDR1 is SGHTA and CDR2 is FQGTGA. This CDR3 comprises 13 residues. V lost 0 bases and J lost 3, with 5 bases in between. The chain's CDR3 is CASSLTGDYGYTF. The DNA for the CDR3 is TGTGCCAGCAGCTTAACAGGGGACTATGGCTACACCTTC.

The chain joins TRBV5-1 to TRBJ2-1; TRBD2 might be the D (6 bases). The CDR3 totals 15 residues. The V end was cut by 0 bases, the J end by 4 bases, with 11 bases between. CDR1 is SGHRS and CDR2 is YFSETQ in the germline V gene. The CDR3 sequence is CASSLDVTRYNEQFF. CDR3 DNA sequence: TGCGCCAGCAGCTTGGATGTGACTAGATACAATGAGCAGTTCTTC.

CDR3 in amino acids: CASSLGSLNTEAFF. The CDR3 DNA reads as TGTGCCAGCAGTTTAGGCAGCCTTAACACTGAAGCTTTCTTT. The chain couples TRBV27 to TRBJ1-1; D not certain. V was clipped by 2 bases and J by 2 bases, with 9 bases between them. In germline, CDR1 is MNHEY, CDR2 SMNVEV (reference sequence). CDR3 length: 14 residues.

The chain is built from TRBV7-9 and TRBJ2-3, with D perhaps assigned TRBD1 or TRBD2 (6 bases each). V was shortened by 1 base and J by 2 bases, with 13 bases between the two germline ends. The CDR3 is made up of 16 amino acids. The germline CDR1 and CDR2 sequences are SEHNR and FQNEAQ (reference sequence). CDR3 bases: TGTGCCAGCAGCTTAGATTGGGGGGCCCCCACAGATACGCAGTATTTT. The encoded protein is CASSLDWGAPTDTQYF.

The chain recombines TRBV4-1 with TRBJ2-3; 9 nucleotides line up with TRBD1. Trimming removed 3 bases from V and 3 bases from J; junction bases left unmatched: 7. Germline V gene sequence: CDR1 MGHRA, CDR2 YSYEKL. The CDR3 length is 16 residues. CDR3 nucleotide sequence: TGCGCCAGCAGCCAGACTCAGACAGGGGGGACAGATACGCAGTATTTT. Protein sequence: CASSQTQTGGTDTQYF.

The V and J genes are TRBV7-8 and TRBJ1-1; tentatively, D is TRBD1 (6 bases). The germline gives CDR1 SGHVS, CDR2 FQNEAQ. The V and J ends lost 5 bases and 4 bases respectively, with 20 bases between them. The CDR3 spans 16 residues. In DNA form, the CDR3 reads TGTGCCAGCAGCGCGAGCCACAGGGTAGACCTCACTGAAGCTTTCTTT. Amino acid sequence: CASSASHRVDLTEAFF.

The chain carries TRBV27 and TRBJ1-4, with 8 bases that match TRBD1. Germline V lookup: CDR1 MNHEY, CDR2 SMNVEV (reference sequence). J gave up 8 bases and V 4 bases, and 9 bases lay outside the gene matches. This CDR3 comprises 15 residues. The DNA of the CDR3 is TGTGCCAGCAGTTATGGGACAGGTTCGAAAGAAAAACTGTTTTTT. Translation: CASSYGTGSKEKLFF. Full variable domain (missing parts from reference TRBV27 and TRBJ1-4): EAQVTQNPRYLITVTGKKLTVTCSQNMNHEYMSWYRQDPGLGLRQIYYSMNVEVTDKGDVPEGYKVSRKEKRNFPLILESPSPNQTSLYFCASSYGTGSKEKLFFGSGTQLSVL.

This clone appeared a few times. This sample also contains other DNA sequences that code for the same CDR3. The chain joins TRBV7-9 to TRBJ2-7, with unresolved D. There are 11 residues in the CDR3. The V gene's germline CDR1 is SEHNR and CDR2 FQNEAQ (reference sequence). V was pared by 2 bases and J by 3 bases, with 2 bases between. The CDR3: CASSLNYEQYF. The CDR3 DNA sequence: TGTGCCAGCAGCTTAAACTACGAGCAGTACTTC.

This chain connects TRBV5-8 to TRBJ2-2; tentative D call: TRBD2 (6 bases). V lost 2 bases and J lost 0, with 11 bases in between. This CDR3 region has 16 residues. The germline CDR1 and CDR2 sequences are SGHTS and YDEGEE. The CDR3 is CASSFVAGTNTGELFF. In nucleotides, the CDR3 is TGTGCCAGCAGCTTCGTTGCGGGGACGAACACCGGGGAGCTGTTTTTT.

The rearrangement links TRBV18 to TRBJ2-5; D might be TRBD2 (6 bases). With 2 bases removed from V and 3 bases from J, the gap between germline ends came to 7 bases. This CDR3 spans 13 amino acids. Germline V gene sequence: CDR1 KGHSH, CDR2 LQKENI. The CDR3 DNA sequence: TGTGCCAGCTCACCATGGGGGGAAGAGACCCAGTACTTC. Amino acids: CASSPWGEETQYF.

V usage is TRBV5-4 and J usage is TRBJ2-6; no clear D gene. Per the germline V gene, CDR1 is SGHNT and CDR2 is YYREEE (reference sequence). The V and J ends lost 1 base and 3 bases respectively, with 8 bases between them. This CDR3 region has 15 residues. The CDR3 DNA sequence: TGTGCCAGCAGCTTGAGCTGGGGTGGGGCCAACGTCCTGACTTTC. Translation: CASSLSWGGANVLTF.

This clone was detected once. The chain uses TRBV18 and TRBJ1-5, with a weak D call TRBD1 (6 bases). Germline CDR1 reads KGHSH; CDR2 reads LQKENI. The CDR3 runs 15 residues. Trimming left V 4 bases short and J 3 bases short, with 13 bases between. CDR3 protein: CASSLQTGSNQPQHF. The CDR3 bases are TGTGCCAGCTCACTACAGACAGGATCCAATCAGCCCCAGCATTTT.

The V gene is TRBV30, the J gene TRBJ2-1; D gene unclear. V lost 0 bases, J lost 7 bases, and 7 bases lay in between. Germline V CDR1 and CDR2: GTSNPN, SVGIG (reference sequence). This CDR3 region has 12 residues. The CDR3 reads CAWSVNGNEQFF. CDR3 nucleotide sequence: TGTGCCTGGAGTGTAAACGGAAATGAGCAGTTCTTC.

The gene calls are TRBV11-2 and TRBJ2-1; 11 nucleotides match TRBD2. After removal of 6 bases from V and 10 bases from J, the junction contained 2 bases not matched to a gene. This CDR3 is 12 amino acids long. Germline V gene lookup returns CDR1 SGHAT and CDR2 FQNNGV. The CDR3 protein is CASRTSGIEQFF. In DNA, the CDR3 is TGTGCCAGCAGGACTAGCGGGATAGAGCAGTTCTTC.

In its sample, this clone was seen once. This chain uses TRBV28 with TRBJ1-5; no clear D. V lost 8 bases to trimming and J lost 3 bases, with 8 bases between them. This CDR3 is 12 amino acids long. CDR1 MDHEN and CDR2 SYDVKM come from the germline V gene. The CDR3 protein is CASCPINQPQHF. The CDR3 nucleotides are TGTGCCAGCTGTCCGATCAATCAGCCCCAGCATTTT.

The V gene is TRBV29-1, the J gene TRBJ2-1; 9 nucleotides line up with TRBD2. The CDR3 has 11 residues. CDR1 is SQVTM, CDR2 ANQGSEA, per germline. V dropped 2 bases and J dropped 10; count of bases not matched to a gene: 0. The CDR3 coding sequence is TGCAGCGTTGAACTAGCGGGGGAGCAGTTCTTC. Amino acid sequence: CSVELAGEQFF.

The chain couples TRBV2 to TRBJ2-7; D could derive from TRBD1 or TRBD2 (5 bases each). From germline, CDR1 is SNHLY and CDR2 FYNNEI. V dropped 4 bases and J dropped 0 bases, with 13 bases sitting between them. CDR3 size: 15 residues. The CDR3 sequence is CASSVGEGTSYEQYF. CDR3 bases: TGTGCCAGCAGTGTCGGAGAAGGGACCTCCTACGAGCAGTACTTC.

V is TRBV7-9 and J is TRBJ1-1, with D unresolved. V was clipped by 5 bases and J by 1 base, with 14 bases between them. The germline gives CDR1 SEHNR, CDR2 FQNEAQ (reference sequence). The CDR3 totals 15 residues. This CDR3 reads CASSPLPTANTEAFF. In nucleotides, the CDR3 is TGTGCCAGCAGCCCCTTACCGACCGCGAACACTGAAGCTTTCTTT.

This chain joins TRBV7-9 and TRBJ1-1, with 7 bases fitting TRBD1. The CDR3 is 15 residues long. J lost 1 base, V lost 4 bases, and 6 bases had no gene match. CDR1 is SEHNR, CDR2 FQNEAQ, per germline (reference sequence). CDR3 region: CASSSRQGANTEAFF. As DNA, the CDR3 is TGTGCCAGCAGCTCTAGACAGGGCGCGAACACTGAAGCTTTCTTT.

Note on this clone: Other DNA sequences of this sample code for an identical CDR3. This chain joins TRBV27 and TRBJ2-5, with TRBD1 identical over 7 bases. V gave up 3 bases and J gave up 5 bases; unmatched junction bases: 6. The CDR3 has 14 residues. Germline V lookup: CDR1 MNHEY, CDR2 SMNVEV (reference sequence). This chain's CDR3 is CASSFRQGGETQYF. The CDR3 DNA reads TGTGCCAGCAGTTTTCGACAGGGTGGGGAGACCCAGTACTTC.

As regards this clone: Different DNA sequences within this sample yield the same CDR3. J is TRBJ2-1 and V is TRBV11-2; 7 bases fit TRBD1. CDR1 is SGHAT and CDR2 is FQNNGV in the germline V gene. The CDR3 sequence is 11 residues long. The V gene end was trimmed by 4 bases and the J gene end by 9 bases; junction bases not matched to a gene: 0. This CDR3 reads CASSSGGEQFF. The DNA for the CDR3 is TGTGCCAGCAGCTCAGGGGGTGAGCAGTTCTTC.

V usage is TRBV28 and J usage is TRBJ2-5, with 13 bases lining up with TRBD2. Germline trimming cut 3 bases from V and 5 bases from J; bases unmatched to any gene: 3. Germline loops: CDR1 MDHEN, CDR2 SYDVKM. CDR3 length: 15 amino acids. The CDR3 region has the DNA TGTGCCAGCAGTTTTAGGACTAGCGGGAGTGAGACCCAGTACTTC. It yields the protein CASSFRTSGSETQYF.

In this sample, this clone turned up once. Other DNA sequences within the sample encode an identical CDR3. V usage is TRBV7-8 and J usage is TRBJ2-5, with 8 bases aligning to TRBD2. After removal of 5 bases from V and 2 bases from J, the junction contained 4 bases not matched to a gene. Germline values: CDR1 SGHVS, CDR2 FQNEAQ. The CDR3 contains 14 residues. CDR3: CASSPGTRQETQYF. The CDR3 coding sequence is TGTGCCAGCAGCCCAGGGACTAGACAAGAGACCCAGTACTTC.

V usage is TRBV29-1 and J usage is TRBJ1-5; TRBD1 might be the D (5 bases). The CDR3 length is 12 residues. CDR1 and CDR2 (germline): SQVTM, ANQGSEA. V was shortened by 4 bases and J by 2 bases, with 6 bases between the two germline ends. In DNA, the CDR3 is TGCAGCGTTGGGGACGGCAATCAGCCCCAGCATTTT. It yields the protein CSVGDGNQPQHF. The full variable domain, with the rest looked up from reference TRBV29-1 and TRBJ1-5, is SAVISQKPSRDICQRGTSLTIQCQVDSQVTMMFWYRQQPGQSLTLIATANQGSEATYESGFVIDKFPISRPNLTFSTLTVSNMSPEDSSIYLCSVGDGNQPQHFGDGTRLSIL.

The CDR3 loop reads CASADRGRTGELFF. Written as DNA, the CDR3 is TGCGCCAGTGCGGACAGGGGACGCACCGGGGAGCTGTTTTTT. J is TRBJ2-2 and V is TRBV5-1, with 9 bases fitting TRBD1. The germline V gene has CDR1 SGHRS and CDR2 YFSETQ. The CDR3 has 14 amino acids. Losses at the gene ends were 8 bases for V and 4 bases for J; bases not matched to a gene: 6.

This chain uses TRBV9 with TRBJ2-3; the D gene could be TRBD1 or TRBD2 (6 bases each). The CDR3 has 13 amino acids. Between the trimmed V and J ends, which lost 4 bases and 6 bases, there was a span of 12 bases. Germline loops: CDR1 SGDLS, CDR2 YYNGEE. The CDR3 nucleotides are TGTGCCAGCAGCAACGGGGGCGAGGATACGCAGTATTTT. Protein: CASSNGGEDTQYF.